These 16 T cell receptor beta chains share one sample of origin, sequenced in a study of T cells in narcolepsy. Assay used: immunoSEQ multiplex PCR; TCRdb lists only in-frame clones, some missing. The table lists over 30,000 clones, roughly 88% of them singletons. Source material: CD45RA- memory CD4+ T cells from PBMCs. Receptor source: a human donor with narcolepsy.

This clone has a handful of counts. One end of the junction varies from germline; a read error may be responsible. This sequence joins TRBV6-1 and TRBJ2-1; D possibly corresponds to TRBD1 (5 bases). The CDR3 has 13 residues. Germline V CDR1 and CDR2: MNHNS, SASEGT. The CDR3 coding sequence is TGTGCCGGCAGAACCAGACAGATCAATGAGCAGTTCTTC. Its protein is CAGRTRQINEQFF.

The rearrangement links TRBV5-4 to TRBJ2-5; either TRBD1 or TRBD2 may fit D (6 bases each). Germline CDR1 and CDR2: SGHNT and YYREEE (reference sequence). The CDR3 sequence is 14 residues long. V was pared by 2 bases and J by 5 bases, with 13 bases between. The CDR3 coding sequence is TGTGCCAGCAGCTTTGGGGGGCTGGGGGAGACCCAGTACTTC. It translates to CASSFGGLGETQYF.

This chain uses TRBV7-2 with TRBJ2-1, with 9 bases that match TRBD2. Looked up from germline, CDR1 is SGHTA and CDR2 is FQGNSA. There are 15 residues in the CDR3. Trimming took 5 bases from V and 9 from J; bases not matched to a gene: 11. DNA for the CDR3: TGTGCCAGCAGCCGCAGGAGCGGGGGGATCGGTGAGCAGTTCTTC. This translates into CASSRRSGGIGEQFF.

This chain connects TRBV11-2 to TRBJ1-2; the D is unclear. The CDR3 sequence is 12 residues long. V was trimmed by 4 bases and J by 4 bases, leaving 7 bases between them. Germline V CDR1 and CDR2: SGHAT, FQNNGV. The CDR3, as DNA: TGTGCCAGCAGCTCGGAGTTCTATGGCTACACCTTC. It specifies CASSSEFYGYTF.

V is TRBV5-6 and J is TRBJ2-7, with D hard to call. Deletions cut 1 base from V and 2 bases from J, with 16 bases between. This CDR3 has 16 residues. In germline, CDR1 is SGHDT, CDR2 YYEEEE. CDR3 sequence reads: CASSLWWQIGAYEQYF. Written as DNA, the CDR3 is TGTGCCAGCAGCTTGTGGTGGCAGATCGGCGCCTACGAGCAGTACTTC.

The V gene is TRBV9, the J gene TRBJ2-7; no firm D call. V lost 0 bases and J 5 bases, leaving 15 bases between the germline ends. Germline assignment: CDR1 SGDLS and CDR2 YYNGEE. The CDR3 is 15 amino acids. CDR3 sequence: CASSVEPSFADEQYF. The CDR3 DNA sequence: TGTGCCAGCAGCGTAGAGCCCAGCTTCGCAGACGAGCAGTACTTC.

This sequence joins TRBV23-1 and TRBJ1-4, with a tentative D call TRBD1 (6 bases). TRBV23-1 is treated as an ORF (open reading frame) with a function not yet certain. Trimming took 3 bases from V and 0 from J, leaving 20 bases between them. The CDR3 is 19 amino acids. This chain's CDR3 is CASSHSSGGSNPTNEKLFF. CDR3 sequence (DNA): TGCGCCAGCAGTCACTCTTCGGGGGGCTCTAACCCAACTAATGAAAAACTGTTTTTT.

This chain joins TRBV6-5 and TRBJ2-7, with a possible D match to TRBD2 (6 bases). The CDR3 is 15 amino acids. The V gene's germline CDR1 is MNHEY and CDR2 SVGAGI. V was pared by 7 bases and J by 4 bases, with 20 bases between. CDR3 nucleotide sequence: TGTGCCAGCATCAACGCGGGGTCCGGAACGTACGAGCAGTACTTC. The encoded protein is CASINAGSGTYEQYF.

This clone was counted only a few times. Here the CDR3 DNA reads TGTGCCAGTAGGATGCGGGGGCAGCTTGAAGCTTTCTTT. Amino acid sequence: CASRMRGQLEAFF. V usage is TRBV19 and J usage is TRBJ1-1; TRBD1 is a possible D gene (6 bases). The CDR3 is 13 residues long. Germline CDR1 LNHDA, CDR2 SQIVND (reference sequence). Trimming took 6 bases from V and 7 from J, leaving 15 bases between them.

The V and J genes are TRBV5-1 and TRBJ2-2, with D possibly matching TRBD2 (5 bases). There are 15 residues in the CDR3. Deletions cut 4 bases from V and 3 bases from J, with 13 bases between. Germline CDR1 SGHRS, CDR2 YFSETQ. The CDR3 DNA is TGCGCCAGCAGCCTGGACTGGGCGGACACCGGGGAGCTGTTTTTT. It translates to CASSLDWADTGELFF.

The V gene is TRBV30, the J gene TRBJ1-2; D possibly corresponds to TRBD1 (6 bases). CDR3 length: 14 amino acids. CDR1 GTSNPN and CDR2 SVGIG come from the germline V gene (reference sequence). V lost 2 bases, J lost 4 bases, and 14 bases lay in between. The CDR3 here is CAWSSIGGSYGYTF. CDR3 nucleotide sequence: TGTGCCTGGAGTTCAATTGGGGGCTCCTATGGCTACACCTTC. The variable domain in full, completed from reference TRBV30 and TRBJ1-2, reads SQTIHQWPATLVQPVGSPLSLECTVEGTSNPNLYWYRQAAGRGLQLLFYSVGIGQISSEVPQNLSASRPQDRQFILSSKKLLLSDSGFYLCAWSSIGGSYGYTFGSGTRLTVV.

The V and J genes are TRBV6-6 and TRBJ2-7; D is ambiguous. Trimming took off 0 bases at V and 6 bases at J, with 6 bases between the two ends. In germline, CDR1 is MNHNY, CDR2 SVGAGI (reference sequence). The CDR3 loop spans 12 amino acids. The CDR3 DNA sequence: TGTGCCAGCAGTTACTCGAAGCCCGAGCAGTACTTC. Its translation is CASSYSKPEQYF.

This clone was picked up a small number of times. The rearrangement uses TRBV5-5 and TRBJ1-6, with D maybe TRBD1 (6 bases). Deletions cut 4 bases from V and 7 bases from J, with 15 bases between. The germline gives CDR1 SGHKS, CDR2 YYEKEE (reference sequence). The CDR3 is 15 amino acids. For the CDR3, the DNA is TGTGCCAGCAGCGCATTAGGACAGAAAAATTCACCCCTCCACTTT. Translation: CASSALGQKNSPLHF.

This clone appeared a few times. The chain joins TRBV11-2 to TRBJ2-1; no definite D call. Germline assignment: CDR1 SGHAT and CDR2 FQNNGV. The CDR3 consists of 16 residues. V gave up 2 bases and J gave up 0 bases, with 11 bases separating them. The CDR3 here is CASSLSKGGSYNEQFF. CDR3 coding DNA: TGTGCCAGCAGCTTATCCAAGGGCGGCTCCTACAATGAGCAGTTCTTC.

This chain joins TRBV9 and TRBJ2-2; possibly TRBD2 for D (6 bases). Germline values: CDR1 SGDLS, CDR2 YYNGEE. This CDR3 is 14 amino acids long. V dropped 3 bases and J dropped 4 bases, with 10 bases sitting between them. The DNA for the CDR3 is TGTGCCAGCAGCGCCGGGAGCGGCACCGGGGAGCTGTTTTTT. It encodes CASSAGSGTGELFF. The entire variable domain, with the rest obtained from reference TRBV9 and TRBJ2-2, is as follows: DSGVTQTPKHLITATGQRVTLRCSPRSGDLSVYWYQQSLDQGLQFLIQYYNGEERAKGNILERFSAQQFPDLHSELNLSSLELGDSALYFCASSAGSGTGELFFGEGSRLTVL.

This clone was found a few times. The chain links TRBV10-3 to TRBJ1-4, with TRBD1 matching over 8 bases. The length of the CDR3 is 15 residues. Germline CDR1 and CDR2: ENHRY and SYGVKD. The J segment lost 1 base and the V segment lost 5 bases, leaving 3 bases of the junction unmatched. CDR3 in amino acids: CAISPTGVTNEKLFF. The DNA for the CDR3 is TGTGCCATCAGTCCGACAGGGGTAACTAATGAAAAACTGTTTTTT.